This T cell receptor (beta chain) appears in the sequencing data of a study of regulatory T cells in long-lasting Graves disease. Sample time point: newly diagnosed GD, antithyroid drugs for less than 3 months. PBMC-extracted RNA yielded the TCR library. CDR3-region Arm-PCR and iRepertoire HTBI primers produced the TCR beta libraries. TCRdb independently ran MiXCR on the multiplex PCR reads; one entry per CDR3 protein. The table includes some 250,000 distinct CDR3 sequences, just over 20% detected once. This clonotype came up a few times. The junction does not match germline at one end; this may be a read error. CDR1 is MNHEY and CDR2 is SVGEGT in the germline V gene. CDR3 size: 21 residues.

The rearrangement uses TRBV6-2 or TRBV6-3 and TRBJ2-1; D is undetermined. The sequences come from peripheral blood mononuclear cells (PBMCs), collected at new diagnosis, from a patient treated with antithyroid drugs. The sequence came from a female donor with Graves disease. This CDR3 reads CAGSYSLSGLPTHPYYNEQFF. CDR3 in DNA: TGTGCCGGCAGTTACTCTCTATCTGGATTGCCAACGCATCCCTATTACAATGAGCAGTTCTTC.